This is a list of T cell receptor beta chains from one sample in a study of PD-1 blockade in mismatch repair-deficient tumors. Generated by immunoSEQ multiplex PCR, the TCRdb table keeps only in-frame clones and is missing some. The sample has 15,000 or so clones; about 80% are singletons. The sequences come from PBMCs, collected 4 weeks after starting pembrolizumab. Source of these receptors: an adult with mismatch repair-deficient cancer. The CDR3 runs from the conserved cysteine through the conserved F or W. A D gene is named only where the DNA matches it firmly. The size entry is marked missing in some rows and otherwise reads once, few, many or a size class.

>TRBJ2-2|-|TRBV18|-|12
CASSPDTGELFF
TGTGCCAGCTCTCCTGACACCGGGGAGCTGTTTTTT
>TRBJ1-3|-|TRBV10-3|-|17
CAISESSFRSSGNTIYF
TGTGCCATCAGTGAGTCCTCCTTCCGGAGCTCTGGAAACACCATATATTTT
>TRBJ2-2|TRBD2|TRBV5-1|-|16
CASSLTSGTNTGELFF
TGCGCCAGCAGCTTGACTAGCGGGACCAACACCGGGGAGCTGTTTTTT
>TRBJ2-1|-|TRBV29-1|-|13
CSVERQAYNEQFF
TGCAGCGTTGAGCGACAGGCCTACAATGAGCAGTTCTTC
>TRBJ2-3|-|TRBV5-1|-|15
CASSLFGVTTDTQYF
TGCGCCAGCAGCTTGTTCGGGGTGACCACAGATACGCAGTATTTT
>TRBJ1-2|-|TRBV29-1|-|17
CSVEGGSFLYAADGYTF
TGCAGCGTTGAAGGAGGTTCGTTTTTATACGCGGCGGATGGCTACACCTTC
>TRBJ2-2|-|TRBV6-5|-|15
CASRLPGLDTGELFF
TGTGCCAGCAGGCTTCCGGGACTCGACACCGGGGAGCTGTTTTTT
>TRBJ1-1|-|TRBV19|-|15
CASQPLTGMNTEAFF
TGTGCCAGTCAGCCGCTTACAGGCATGAACACTGAAGCTTTCTTT
>TRBJ1-1|TRBD1|TRBV28|once|16
CASTPNPGQGGTEAFF
TGTGCCAGCACACCGAACCCGGGACAGGGAGGGACTGAAGCTTTCTTT
>TRBJ2-3|TRBD2|TRBV4-2|-|17
CASSQGSLAGGIDTQYF
TGTGCCAGCAGCCAAGGATCCTTAGCGGGAGGAATAGATACGCAGTATTTT
>TRBJ1-3|-|TRBV6-1|-|14
CASSAGVTGNTIYF
TGTGCCAGCAGTGCCGGGGTTACTGGAAACACCATATATTTT
>TRBJ1-1|-|TRBV28|-|13
CASATDMNTEAFF
TGTGCCAGTGCGACGGACATGAACACTGAAGCTTTCTTT
>TRBJ2-7|-|TRBV7-8|few|15
CASSQSTGLLREQYF
TGTGCCAGCAGTCAATCCACCGGGTTACTACGAGAGCAGTACTTC
>TRBJ1-5|-|TRBV19|-|13
CARGPKGDQPQHF
TGTGCCAGGGGCCCCAAGGGGGATCAGCCCCAGCATTTT
>TRBJ2-7|TRBD1|TRBV27|-|15
CASSRPGTGSNEQYF
TGTGCCAGCAGTCGACCCGGGACAGGGAGTAACGAGCAGTACTTC
>TRBJ1-6|TRBD1|TRBV4-2|-|15
CASSQDRGLGSPLHF
TGTGCCAGCAGCCAAGACAGGGGGCTCGGTTCACCCCTCCACTTT
>TRBJ2-7|-|TRBV7-9|few|16
CASSLSPTRPTYEQYF
TGTGCCAGCAGCTTAAGCCCGACTAGACCAACCTACGAGCAGTACTTC
>TRBJ2-7|TRBD2|TRBV6-1|once|14
CASRLAGVSYEQYF
TGTGCCAGTAGACTAGCGGGAGTCTCCTACGAGCAGTACTTC
>TRBJ2-7|TRBD2|TRBV6-1|-|13
CAAGAGAPYEQYF
TGTGCCGCGGGAGCGGGGGCCCCCTACGAGCAGTACTTC
>TRBJ2-7|TRBD1|TRBV23-1|-|16
CASSQCSGTGDYEQYF
TGCGCCAGCAGTCAATGTAGCGGGACAGGGGATTACGAGCAGTACTTC
>TRBJ2-2|-|TRBV18|-|14
CASSTTLNTGELFF
TGTGCCAGCTCAACAACCTTAAACACCGGGGAGCTGTTTTTT
>TRBJ2-3|TRBD2|TRBV28|-|16
CASSSGLALSTDTQYF
TGTGCCAGCAGTTCCGGACTAGCGTTGAGCACAGATACGCAGTATTTT
>TRBJ1-5|-|TRBV6-1|-|15
CASRVGVGSNQPQHF
TGTGCCAGCAGGGTGGGAGTAGGGAGCAATCAGCCCCAGCATTTT
>TRBJ2-2|-|TRBV6-1|-|15
CASSEVGVFAGELFF
TGTGCCAGCAGTGAAGTGGGAGTCTTCGCCGGGGAGCTGTTTTTT
>TRBJ2-5|TRBD2|TRBV5-1|once|17
CASSPGGFSGTLETQYF
TGCGCCAGCAGCCCGGGTGGTTTCAGCGGGACTTTAGAGACCCAGTACTTC
>TRBJ2-1|TRBD2|TRBV7-9|-|16
CASSPPGLAGINEQFF
TGTGCCAGCAGCCCCCCGGGACTAGCGGGGATCAATGAGCAGTTCTTC
>TRBJ2-1|TRBD2|TRBV10-3|-|16
CAIAGGATGKNNEQFF
TGTGCCATCGCGGGGGGGGCCACGGGAAAGAACAATGAGCAGTTCTTC
>TRBJ2-5|-|TRBV2|-|14
CASSEAVSMETQYF
TGTGCCAGCAGTGAAGCGGTTAGTATGGAGACCCAGTACTTC
>TRBJ2-1|TRBD1|TRBV10-3|-|16
CAISEPGTGVLHEQFF
TGTGCCATCAGTGAGCCGGGGACAGGGGTTTTGCATGAGCAGTTCTTC
>TRBJ2-5|-|TRBV7-9|-|11
CASTRGETQYF
TGTGCCAGCACCCGAGGAGAGACCCAGTACTTC
>TRBJ2-4|-|TRBV28|-|13
CASRGHGKNIQYF
TGTGCCAGCAGGGGACACGGCAAAAACATTCAGTACTTC
>TRBJ1-1|TRBD1|TRBV19|-|13
CASSEQGGTEAFF
TGTGCCAGTAGTGAACAGGGGGGGACTGAAGCTTTCTTT
>TRBJ1-3|-|TRBV6-6|-|14
CASSYGEAGNTIYF
TGTGCCAGCAGTTACGGAGAAGCTGGAAACACCATATATTTT
>TRBJ2-7|-|TRBV10-2|few|12
CASGGTVYEQYF
TGCGCCAGCGGCGGGACAGTCTACGAGCAGTACTTC
>TRBJ1-6|-|TRBV15|-|14
CATSRERAGSPLHF
TGTGCCACCAGCAGAGAGCGAGCGGGTTCACCCCTCCACTTT